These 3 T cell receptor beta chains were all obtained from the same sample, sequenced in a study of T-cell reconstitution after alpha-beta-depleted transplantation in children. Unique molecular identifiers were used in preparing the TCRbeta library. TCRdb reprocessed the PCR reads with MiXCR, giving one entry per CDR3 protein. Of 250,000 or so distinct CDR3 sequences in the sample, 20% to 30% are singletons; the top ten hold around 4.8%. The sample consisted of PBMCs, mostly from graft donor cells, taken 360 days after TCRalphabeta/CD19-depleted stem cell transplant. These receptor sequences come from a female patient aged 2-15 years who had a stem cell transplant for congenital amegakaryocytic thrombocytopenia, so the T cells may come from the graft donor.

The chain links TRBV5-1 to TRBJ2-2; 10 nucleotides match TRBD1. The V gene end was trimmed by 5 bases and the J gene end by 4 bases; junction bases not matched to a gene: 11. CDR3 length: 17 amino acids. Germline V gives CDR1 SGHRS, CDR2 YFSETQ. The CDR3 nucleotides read TGCGCCAGCAGTCCAACCGCGACAGGGGGCGTCACCGGGGAGCTGTTTTTT. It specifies CASSPTATGGVTGELFF.

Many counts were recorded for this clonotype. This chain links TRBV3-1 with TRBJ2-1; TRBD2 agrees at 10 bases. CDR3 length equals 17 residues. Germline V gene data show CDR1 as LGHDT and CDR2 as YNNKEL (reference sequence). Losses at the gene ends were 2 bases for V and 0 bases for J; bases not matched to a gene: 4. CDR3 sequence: CASSQSLAGVSYNEQFF. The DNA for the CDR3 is TGTGCCAGCAGCCAATCGCTAGCGGGAGTCTCCTACAATGAGCAGTTCTTC.

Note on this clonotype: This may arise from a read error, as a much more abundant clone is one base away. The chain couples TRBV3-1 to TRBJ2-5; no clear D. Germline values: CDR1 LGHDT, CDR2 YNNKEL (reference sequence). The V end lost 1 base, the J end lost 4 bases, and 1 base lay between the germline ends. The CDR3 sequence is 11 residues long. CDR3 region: CASSQAETQYF. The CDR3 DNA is TGTGCCAGCAGCCAAGCAGAGACCCAGTACTTC.